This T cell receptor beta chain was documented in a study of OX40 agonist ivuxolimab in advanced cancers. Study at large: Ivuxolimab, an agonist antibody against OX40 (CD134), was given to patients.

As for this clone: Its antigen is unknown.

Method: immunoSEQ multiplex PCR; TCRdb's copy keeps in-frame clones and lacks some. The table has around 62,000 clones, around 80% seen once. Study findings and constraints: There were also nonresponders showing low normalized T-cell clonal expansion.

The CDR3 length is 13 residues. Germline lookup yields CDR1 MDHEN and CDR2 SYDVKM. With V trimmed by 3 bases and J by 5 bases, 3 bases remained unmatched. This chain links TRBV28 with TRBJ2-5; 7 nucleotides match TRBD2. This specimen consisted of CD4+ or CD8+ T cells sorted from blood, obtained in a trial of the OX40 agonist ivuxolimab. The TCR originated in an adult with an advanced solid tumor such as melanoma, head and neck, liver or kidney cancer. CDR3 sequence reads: CASSLGGWETQYF. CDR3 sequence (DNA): TGTGCCAGCAGTTTGGGAGGGTGGGAGACCCAGTACTTC. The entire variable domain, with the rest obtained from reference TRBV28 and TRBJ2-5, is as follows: DVKVTQSSRYLVKRTGEKVFLECVQDMDHENMFWYRQDPGLGLRLIYFSYDVKMKEKGDIPEGYSVSREKKERFSLILESASTNQTSMYLCASSLGGWETQYFGPGTRLLVL.